These 14 T cell receptor beta chains were sequenced from one sample in a study of Graves' ophthalmopathy and Graves' hyperthyroidism. Beta-chain TCR CDR3 regions were amplified from RNA transcripts. The authors performed first-round RT-PCR with HTBI primers and then a second-round multiplex PCR. In TCRdb, the multiplex PCR reads were re-called with MiXCR into one record per CDR3 protein. The sample has 740,000 or so distinct CDR3 sequences; 40% are singletons. Material for sequencing was peripheral blood. The receptors come from an adult man with Graves' ophthalmopathy.

The rearrangement uses TRBV29-1 and TRBJ1-2; weak D call: TRBD1 (5 bases). Trimming left V 3 bases short and J 0 bases short, with 14 bases between. This CDR3 has 15 residues. Germline loops: CDR1 SQVTM, CDR2 ANQGSEA. CDR3 sequence (DNA): TGCAGCGTTGAGGAGGGGACGGAAGCTAACTATGGCTACACCTTC. This gives the protein CSVEEGTEANYGYTF.

As regards this clonotype: A much larger clone is a single base away; this may be a read error. V usage is TRBV2 and J usage is TRBJ2-5, with 9 bases identical to TRBD1. The end of the DNA fits TRBJ2-7 better, so the J call may be wrong. The CDR3 spans 15 residues. CDR1 SNHLY and CDR2 FYNNEI come from the germline V gene. The CDR3 nucleotides are TGTACCAGCAGCCCCTTCCCGGGACAGGGTTACGAGCAGTACTTC. This encodes CTSSPFPGQGYEQYF.

In the case of this clonotype: An end of the junction does not agree with germline; a read error may underlie this. The chain recombines TRBV11-1 with TRBJ1-4; D unresolved. The CDR3 loop spans 14 amino acids. Germline lookup yields CDR1 SGHAT and CDR2 FQDESV (reference sequence). CDR3 amino acids: CAGSRPVLGEKLFF. The CDR3 DNA sequence: TGTGCCGGCAGCCGCCCCGTCCTAGGTGAAAAACTGTTTTTT.

This clonotype was counted a single time. The chain combines TRBV2 with TRBJ1-2; a weak D match, TRBD1 (5 bases). The V gene's germline CDR1 is SNHLY and CDR2 FYNNEI. This CDR3 comprises 13 residues. The V gene lost 6 bases and the J gene lost 4 bases, with 12 bases spanning the gap. The CDR3 here is CASRRGEVYGYTF. The CDR3 bases are TGTGCCAGCAGGAGAGGGGAGGTCTATGGCTACACCTTC.

This clonotype was seen just once. The V gene is TRBV7-8, the J gene TRBJ2-7, with D maybe TRBD2 (5 bases). CDR3 size: 11 residues. Trimming took off 5 bases at V and 12 bases at J, with 14 bases between the two ends. Germline CDR1 reads SGHVS; CDR2 reads FQNEAQ. CDR3 sequence: CASSAREARYF. The CDR3 DNA follows: TGTGCCAGCAGCGCCCGGGAAGCCAGGTACTTC.

This clonotype appeared many times. The chain combines TRBV7-2 with TRBJ1-1; TRBD1 is a possible D gene (5 bases). This CDR3 has 14 amino acids. Looked up from germline, CDR1 is SGHTA and CDR2 is FQGNSA. Deletions cut 1 base from V and 6 bases from J, with 12 bases between. This CDR3 reads CASSLEPTVPEAFF. The CDR3 nucleotides are TGTGCCAGCAGCTTAGAGCCGACAGTACCTGAAGCTTTCTTT.

This sequence joins TRBV19 and TRBJ1-2; D call uncertain. Trimming took off 3 bases at V and 3 bases at J, with 11 bases between the two ends. The CDR3 has 14 amino acids. Germline values: CDR1 LNHDA, CDR2 SQIVND (reference sequence). The CDR3 spells CASSMGNSYYGYTF. The CDR3 DNA reads as TGTGCCAGTAGTATGGGCAACAGCTACTATGGCTACACCTTC.

This clonotype was recorded a few times. J is TRBJ2-5 and V is TRBV7-2, with D perhaps matching TRBD2 (6 bases). The CDR3 consists of 15 residues. Trimming removed 3 bases at V and 2 bases at J, with 13 bases between. Germline CDR1 SGHTA, CDR2 FQGNSA. CDR3 sequence: CASSFPGDLQETQYF. CDR3 in DNA: TGTGCCAGCAGCTTTCCGGGGGATTTGCAAGAGACCCAGTACTTC.

A word on this clonotype: One end of the junction varies from germline; a read error may be responsible. V and J are TRBV2 and TRBJ1-5, with 9 positions matching TRBD1. CDR3 size: 17 residues. Germline CDR1 reads SNHLY; CDR2 reads FYNNEI. The CDR3 nucleotides are TGTGCCAGCAGTCCCCCCGGGACAGGGATTAGCAATCAGCCCCAGCCTTTT. Amino acid sequence: CASSPPGTGISNQPQPF.

The rearrangement joins TRBV20-1 to TRBJ1-2; D not resolved. V dropped 3 bases and J dropped 4 bases, with 15 bases sitting between them. This CDR3 spans 14 amino acids. Germline V CDR1 and CDR2: DFQATT, SNEGSKA (reference sequence). The CDR3 DNA is TGCAGTGCTAGGGACCCGCTGGGGTTCTATGGCTACACCTTC. Protein sequence: CSARDPLGFYGYTF.

This clonotype was seen at least ten times. The genes are TRBV10-1 and TRBJ2-5; possibly TRBD1 for D (5 bases). The CDR3 is made up of 14 amino acids. V gave up 1 base and J gave up 5 bases, with 11 bases separating them. Germline V gene sequence: CDR1 WNHNN, CDR2 SYGVQD (reference sequence). The CDR3 reads CASSEFAAGETQYF. The CDR3 nucleotides are TGCGCCAGCAGTGAGTTCGCGGCAGGGGAGACCCAGTACTTC.

V gene TRBV28 combines with J gene TRBJ2-5; perhaps TRBD1 as D (6 bases). CDR1 and CDR2 from the germline V gene are MDHEN and SYDVKM. CDR3 size: 15 residues. V was shortened by 2 bases and J by 5 bases, with 15 bases between the two germline ends. CDR3 in amino acids: CASSLGTPLGETQYF. As DNA, the CDR3 is TGTGCCAGCAGTTTAGGGACACCATTGGGGGAGACCCAGTACTTC.

The rearrangement uses TRBV29-1 and TRBJ2-5; D gene uncertain. Trimming took 6 bases from V and 1 from J, leaving 12 bases between them. This CDR3 is 13 amino acids long. Germline loops: CDR1 SQVTM, CDR2 ANQGSEA. The CDR3 nucleotides read TGCAGCGTAAGTTGGGGTGGCCAAGAGACCCAGTACTTC. It codes for CSVSWGGQETQYF.

In this sample, this clonotype turned up many times. This chain uses TRBV2 with TRBJ1-5, with 7 bases matching TRBD1. With 7 bases clipped from V and 2 bases from J, the junction kept 8 bases outside the gene matches. Germline loops: CDR1 SNHLY, CDR2 FYNNEI. CDR3 length equals 15 residues. The CDR3 spells CASTPRGIGNQPQHF. CDR3 nucleotides: TGTGCCAGCACCCCCAGGGGGATTGGCAATCAGCCCCAGCATTTT.